The TCR beta chain described here comes from a study of cytomegalovirus exposure and HLA in healthy donors listed by TCRdb under 2017. About the investigation overall: An earlier analysis of several hundred of the donors reported about 250 Gb of sequence data and approximately 110 million unique TCR beta sequences from about 179 million T cells. An early release covering 500 to 750 HLA-typed donors comprised about 300 gigabases of sequencing data and tens of millions of unique TCR sequences. Among the roughly 430 genotyped donors, approximately 76% belonged to the genetic ancestry cluster associated with self-reported Caucasian donors. The study was designed to test whether signatures of past pathogen exposure could be identified by cataloging public T cell receptors. The study used immunosequencing to profile the T cell repertoires of under 700 subjects and linked those repertoires to cytomegalovirus serostatus. A separate validation cohort of more than 100 different subjects was used in addition to the approximately 640-subject first cohort. To predict cytomegalovirus infection status, the study brought together high-throughput TCR immunosequencing, statistical association of individual TCRs with disease status, and machine learning. A later analysis re-examined previously published TCR beta repertoires from more than 600 donors and added high-resolution HLA genotyping to investigate patterns of TCR occurrence. The later analysis used no new phenotypic data to find candidate immune exposures, relying instead on TCR beta sequences and their occurrence across donors. An earlier analysis of about 620 of the donors applied high-throughput TCR beta sequencing to assess whether each TCR beta V gene segment acted as functional or pseudogenic. Donor age, sex, ethnicity and CMV serostatus were compiled alongside the repertoire data. A later genetic analysis used genome-wide SNP genotypes for about three fifths of the roughly 700 donors, treating that subset as a discovery cohort. All discovery cohort repertoires had been generated on a single sequencing platform. Both class I and class II loci were covered by HLA typing, at four-digit resolution. The number of donors typed differed by locus, with 629-630 for A, B, C, DRB1 and DQB1, around 500 for DQA1, 600 to 610 for DPA1, and some 440 for DPB1. Five DR-DQ haplotypes were treated as single units for association and clustering because of strong linkage in the cohort. On average, roughly 240,000 unique TCR beta nucleotide sequences were sequenced per donor among a few hundred genotyped donors of the cohort, with roughly 18% of those sequences being non-productive.

In the germline V gene, CDR1 corresponds to MNHEY and CDR2 to SVGAGI. Trimming at the junction amounts to 2 bases on V and 5 bases on J, and the germline ends lie 18 bases apart. Inclusive of the bounding cysteine and phenylalanine, the CDR3 is 16 residues long. Of all the DNA, just the CDR3 is kept, 48 bases in frame from base 1. Receptor libraries were prepared by the immunoSEQ multiplex PCR assay. A mixture of 60 forward primers for TCR Vbeta segments and 13 reverse primers for TCR Jbeta segments was used in the multiplex PCR. The CDR3 region of rearranged TCR beta genes was amplified from genomic DNA with a multiplex PCR assay. The amplified TCR beta libraries were sequenced on the Illumina HiSeq System as 87-base-pair reads. Per the authors' processing: Across the 670 or so repertoires, a later analysis counted 60 million to 90 million unique TCR beta chains, 9.5 million to 12 million of which were shared by at least two donors. To remove PCR and sequencing errors, raw reads were error-corrected and collapsed into unique sequences using a nearest-neighbor algorithm that merged closely related sequences. CDR3 sequences were aligned to IMGT reference sequences to assign V, D and J gene segments. For a sequence to be retained, at least a six-nucleotide match to both a V gene segment and a J gene segment was required. Rearrangements were classified as productive when the CDR3 lacked stop codons and remained in frame with V and J, and all other rearrangements were classified as non-productive. CDR3 was defined according to IMGT convention as the region running from the second conserved V-encoded cysteine to the conserved J-encoded phenylalanine. The earlier analysis of about 560 of the donors excluded any sequence lacking an unambiguous match to a single V gene segment. In an earlier analysis of roughly 500 of the donors, V segments were called functional above 56.7% productive rearrangements and were called segregating when the between-donor standard deviation exceeded 5%. A statistical classification framework was developed to diagnose cytomegalovirus status using the catalog of TCR beta chain sequences. In a later analysis, V and J genes were assigned by comparing TCR nucleotide sequences against IMGT/GENE-DB human TR gene sequences. Using the TCRdist pipeline, a later analysis assigned CDR3 sequences along with most-parsimonious VDJ recombination scenarios. In a later analysis, every TCR beta chain was defined by the combination of its CDR3 amino acid sequence and its V-gene family, and reads without a unique V-gene family were dropped. As a way to deal with suspected cross-contamination and a sequencing artifact, a later analysis dropped 500 to 700 nucleotide sequences that were highly shared and had low generation probability. In a later analysis, a clonal expansion index for each public chain was calculated from normalized within-repertoire ranks of inferred template counts. A later analysis computed generation probabilities with a VDJ recombination model fitted to out-of-frame rearrangements, and checked the results against IGoR. In a later analysis, TCR-TCR, TCR-HLA and TCR-CMV co-occurrence was scored with hypergeometric tests, and a repertoire-size bias correction was applied to TCR pairs. To estimate false discovery rates, a later analysis permuted the HLA or CMV assignments 20 times. In a later analysis, co-occurring TCRs were grouped using DBSCAN, and TCRdist sequence similarity was added for clustering within HLA-allele-positive subsets. Co-occurrence clustering excluded repertoires with fewer than 30,000 or more than 120,000 public chains, plus five with anomalous nucleotide sharing. TCRdb limited this immuneACCESS table to in-frame rearrangements with V and J called. A share of clones is missing; checked studies link under half to unresolved V genes, and the rest is unexplained. The DNA was the basis for D and trimming; V, J and clone size are from that table. The sample table shows about 200,000 clones, and about 90% are seen once. 1% to 1.5% of the sample belongs to the ten largest clones.

Comment on this clone: Its antigen is currently not known. There are no base qualities to consult, and no much larger clone falls within one base.

General study outcomes and caveats: Strong co-occurrence of HLA alleles, especially DR and DQ, made assigning TCR associations to individual alleles difficult. In this cohort, only TCR beta chains were sequenced, and detectable features were limited by the absence of alpha or paired-chain data. The earlier analysis of almost 600 of the donors excluded approximately 17 rarely observed V segments, including chromosome 9 orphons, because counts were too low. A later analysis found that most CMV-associated TCR beta chains appeared HLA-restricted, with HLA associations seemingly driven largely by CMV exposure. In a later analysis, 16,951 TCR beta sequences were associated with specific HLA alleles at a false discovery rate of 0.05. A later analysis found that HLA-associated TCR beta chains were more clonally expanded and had lower generation probabilities than equally common non-associated chains. A further reported finding was that TCR beta sequences accurately predicted the HLA-A and HLA-B alleles for most subjects in the first cohort. A few of the identified cytomegalovirus-associated TCR beta chains were confirmed in vitro to be specific for cytomegalovirus antigens. Correlated functional status among segregating V segments might reflect linkage disequilibrium, but an unknown experimental factor could not be ruled out. Most TCR sequences were observed very rarely across donors, whereas some public TCRs were present in many individuals. A group of highly shared sequence variants was considered likely to be a technical artifact of the sequencing pipeline. In a later genetic analysis, a missense DCLRE1C variant was associated with V-gene and J-gene trimming of TCR beta chains, and the association was replicated in an independent cohort. Because HLA typing was missing for some donors at each locus, association tests included only the typed subset. According to a later analysis, TCR association rates differed among HLA loci, with DRB1 alleles showing the most associated TCRs and HLA-C alleles showing the fewest. Sequencing depth was assumed to be roughly uniform across donors in the presence/absence analyses, though that assumption may not hold. The only immune exposure information available for the cohort was CMV serostatus. In an earlier analysis of more than 450 of the donors, most TCR beta V segments were observed in productive rearrangements about 87% or about 30% of the time, broadly matching IMGT annotations. In a later genetic analysis, fewer N-insertions in productive TCRs were reported among donors in an Asian-associated ancestry cluster than the roughly 700-donor mean. Some IMGT-functional V segments, including TRBV6-2 and TRBV6-3, could not be distinguished by the 87-base-pair reads and were therefore excluded. The study gave a list of 150 to 200 TCR beta chains associated with cytomegalovirus. Several of the top co-occurrence clusters appeared to be linked to parvovirus B19, influenza, CMV and Epstein-Barr virus, according to a later analysis. The authors suggested that the approach could potentially be generalized to other disease states and immunological phenotypes. The classifier was reported to diagnose cytomegalovirus status with high specificity and sensitivity in both the original and validation cohorts.

The cohort was made up of roughly 670 healthy bone marrow donors. At the time of sampling, all cohort members were nominally healthy, though unrecorded immune exposures were likely present. The donor was CMV seronegative and belonged to the group of over 300 seronegative cohort members. Each donor provided a peripheral blood sample, and peripheral blood mononuclear cells were used for TCR beta sequencing. The Qiagen DNeasy Blood Extraction Kit was used to extract genomic DNA from the blood cell samples. The receptor comes from a man aged 25-40 years in good health and CMV-seronegative. The specimen was PBMCs. The rearrangement combines TRBV6-5 with TRBJ1-1, and possibly TRBD1, on 5 matching bases. The CDR3: CASSYPSVGGGTEAFF. The nucleotides are TGTGCCAGCAGTTACCCCTCCGTCGGGGGGGGGACTGAAGCTTTCTTT.